The 19 T cell receptor beta chains below were found in one sample sequenced in a study of PD-1 blockade in classical Hodgkin lymphoma. Sequenced by immunoSEQ multiplex PCR; TCRdb stores in-frame clones only, minus some. The top ten clones hold around 11% of a sample with about 94,000 clones, 85% to 90% of them seen once. Every patient experienced relapse after autologous stem cell transplantation, and brentuximab vedotin exposure varied. The specimen was peripheral blood mononuclear cells (PBMCs), collected before the second cycle of nivolumab. All receptors come from a human donor with classical Hodgkin lymphoma.

This clone was seen a handful of times. This sequence joins TRBV7-8 and TRBJ2-3; D is perhaps TRBD1 (5 bases). Trimming shortened V by 6 bases and J by 4 bases, and 14 bases separated the two germline ends. Germline V gene data show CDR1 as SGHVS and CDR2 as FQNEAQ. This CDR3 is 14 amino acids long. This CDR3 is CASRKSGASDTQYF. CDR3 in DNA: TGTGCCAGCAGGAAAAGTGGGGCATCAGATACGCAGTATTTT. Full variable domain (outside the CDR3, taken from reference TRBV7-8 and TRBJ2-3): GAGVSQSPRYKVAKRGQDVALRCDPISGHVSLFWYQQALGQGPEFLTYFQNEAQLDKSGLPSDRFFAERPEGSVSTLKIQRTQQEDSAVYLCASRKSGASDTQYFGPGTRLTVL.

The chain uses TRBV7-8 and TRBJ1-1; tentatively, D is TRBD1 (5 bases). The V gene lost 5 bases and the J gene lost 0 bases, with 13 bases spanning the gap. The CDR3 loop spans 15 amino acids. Germline-derived CDR1 and CDR2 are SGHVS and FQNEAQ. The CDR3 here is CASSRLARVNTEAFF. The CDR3 nucleotides are TGTGCCAGCAGCAGGTTGGCCAGGGTGAACACTGAAGCTTTCTTT.

The chain uses TRBV15 and TRBJ1-1; D is unresolved. Trimming took 3 bases from V and 1 from J, leaving 6 bases between them. The CDR3 totals 13 residues. CDR1 and CDR2 from the germline V gene are LNHNV and YYDKDF (reference sequence). The CDR3 nucleotides are TGTGCCACCAGCAGCTCGTGGAACACTGAAGCTTTCTTT. Translation gives CATSSSWNTEAFF.

The CDR3 protein is CASSLPNVGNTIYF. The CDR3 nucleotides are TGTGCCAGCAGTCTCCCCAACGTAGGAAACACCATATATTTT. This chain connects TRBV28 to TRBJ1-3; D gene uncertain. CDR1 MDHEN and CDR2 SYDVKM come from the germline V gene. The CDR3 is made up of 14 amino acids. The V and J ends lost 5 bases and 4 bases respectively, with 12 bases between them.

The rearrangement links TRBV9 to TRBJ2-7; D unresolved. Germline assignment: CDR1 SGDLS and CDR2 YYNGEE. The CDR3 is made up of 13 amino acids. Between the trimmed V and J ends, which lost 1 base and 3 bases, there was a span of 8 bases. The CDR3 loop is CASSVMGGYEQYF. In DNA form, the CDR3 reads TGTGCCAGCAGCGTAATGGGCGGCTACGAGCAGTACTTC. The entire variable domain, with the rest obtained from reference TRBV9 and TRBJ2-7, is as follows: DSGVTQTPKHLITATGQRVTLRCSPRSGDLSVYWYQQSLDQGLQFLIQYYNGEERAKGNILERFSAQQFPDLHSELNLSSLELGDSALYFCASSVMGGYEQYFGPGTRLTVT.

The genes are TRBV11-2 and TRBJ1-2, with 7 bases identical to TRBD1. This CDR3 comprises 15 residues. From germline, CDR1 is SGHAT and CDR2 FQNNGV. Germline trimming cut 4 bases from V and 4 bases from J; bases unmatched to any gene: 9. The CDR3 region has the DNA TGTGCCAGCAGCTCAAACAGGGGCTCACTCTATGGCTACACCTTC. This encodes CASSSNRGSLYGYTF.

The sample holds one count of this clone. V gene TRBV29-1 combines with J gene TRBJ2-2; D is uncertain. Trimming left V 7 bases short and J 2 bases short, with 11 bases between. This CDR3 region has 13 residues. Looked up from germline, CDR1 is SQVTM and CDR2 is ANQGSEA. DNA of the CDR3: TGCAGCGCATGGGATCTCAACACCGGGGAGCTGTTTTTT. It is translated as CSAWDLNTGELFF.

This rearrangement joins TRBV19 to TRBJ2-1; D is undetermined. Trimming shortened V by 6 bases and J by 3 bases, and 3 bases separated the two germline ends. Per the germline V gene, CDR1 is LNHDA and CDR2 is SQIVND (reference sequence). The CDR3 has 11 amino acids. In DNA form, the CDR3 reads TGTGCCAGTAGGGACTACAATGAGCAGTTCTTC. It translates to CASRDYNEQFF.

The table lists this clone with a count of one. V gene TRBV28 combines with J gene TRBJ2-1, with 9 bases fitting TRBD2. The CDR3 loop spans 15 amino acids. V was pared by 4 bases and J by 4 bases, with 5 bases of the junction left unmatched. Germline V gene sequence: CDR1 MDHEN, CDR2 SYDVKM. The CDR3 bases are TGTGCCAGCAGTTCTCCGGGACTAGCTTACAATGAGCAGTTCTTC. This translates into CASSSPGLAYNEQFF.

CDR3 amino acids: CASSYLPGELFF. For the CDR3, the DNA is TGTGCCAGCAGTTACCTCCCCGGGGAGCTGTTTTTT. The V gene is TRBV6-5, the J gene TRBJ2-2; D gene unclear. Trimming shortened V by 2 bases and J by 6 bases, and 4 bases separated the two germline ends. Germline V gives CDR1 MNHEY, CDR2 SVGAGI. The CDR3 sequence is 12 residues long.

The CDR3 DNA is TGTGCCAGCAGCGGAACAGGGTTTGAGACCCAGTACTTC. Translated, it gives CASSGTGFETQYF. The chain recombines TRBV5-6 with TRBJ2-5, with D tentatively TRBD1 (6 bases). The V end was cut by 4 bases, the J end by 5 bases, with 12 bases between. The CDR3 extends over 13 amino acids. Germline assignment: CDR1 SGHDT and CDR2 YYEEEE.

V and J are TRBV4-1 and TRBJ2-3; D is ambiguous. This CDR3 is built from 14 residues. Germline CDR1 and CDR2: MGHRA and YSYEKL. V gave up 3 bases and J gave up 4 bases, with 11 bases separating them. The CDR3 region is CASSHKGSADTQYF. Here the CDR3 DNA reads TGCGCCAGCAGCCACAAAGGATCTGCAGATACGCAGTATTTT.

This clone has just one count. The chain employs TRBV9 and TRBJ2-1, with D maybe TRBD2 (6 bases). The CDR3 has 15 residues. Germline assignment: CDR1 SGDLS and CDR2 YYNGEE. V dropped 3 bases and J dropped 4 bases, with 14 bases sitting between them. The CDR3 DNA reads TGTGCCAGCAGCGGACGGGGCGGGGCTTACAATGAGCAGTTCTTC. Its translation: CASSGRGGAYNEQFF.

This chain joins TRBV2 and TRBJ1-5; D gene uncertain. The germline gives CDR1 SNHLY, CDR2 FYNNEI. Trimming took 4 bases from V and 6 from J, leaving 10 bases between them. The CDR3 loop spans 13 amino acids. In DNA form, the CDR3 reads TGTGCCAGCAGTGTGTCAGAGGCTCAGCCCCAGCATTTT. The encoded protein is CASSVSEAQPQHF.

The rearrangement joins TRBV6-5 to TRBJ2-7, with a possible D match to TRBD2 (5 bases). The CDR3 loop spans 15 amino acids. The germline gives CDR1 MNHEY, CDR2 SVGAGI. V lost 5 bases and J 2 bases, leaving 16 bases between the germline ends. CDR3 in DNA: TGTGCCAGCAGTCAGCACCCCCGAGGGCCCTACGAGCAGTACTTC. It is translated as CASSQHPRGPYEQYF.

V and J are TRBV15 and TRBJ2-7; D remains ambiguous. From germline, CDR1 is LNHNV and CDR2 YYDKDF (reference sequence). V shed 0 bases and J shed 4 bases, with 16 bases lying between them. CDR3 size: 16 residues. The DNA for the CDR3 is TGTGCCACCAGCAGAGATCTTAACAGTTTAGGATACGAGCAGTACTTC. Translation gives CATSRDLNSLGYEQYF.

V and J are TRBV6-1 and TRBJ1-4; 7 bases are shared with TRBD1. Unmatched junction bases numbered 7, after V lost 6 bases and J lost 3 bases. Germline-derived CDR1 and CDR2 are MNHNS and SASEGT. The CDR3 is made up of 15 amino acids. The CDR3 sequence: CASSNTGQANEKLFF. CDR3 nucleotide sequence: TGTGCCAGCAGCAATACCGGACAGGCTAATGAAAAACTGTTTTTT.

J is TRBJ2-7 and V is TRBV20-1; D uncertain. V was trimmed by 3 bases and J by 2 bases, leaving 5 bases between them. Per the germline V gene, CDR1 is DFQATT and CDR2 is SNEGSKA (reference sequence). The CDR3 covers 11 residues. This CDR3 is CSAREAYEQYF. CDR3 in DNA: TGCAGTGCTAGGGAAGCCTACGAGCAGTACTTC.

The chain links TRBV10-3 to TRBJ2-7; weak D call: TRBD1 (5 bases). Germline V gene sequence: CDR1 ENHRY, CDR2 SYGVKD. The CDR3 sequence is 14 residues long. V was pared by 3 bases and J by 4 bases, with 13 bases between. This CDR3 is CAISELPGSYEQYF. The CDR3 DNA sequence: TGTGCCATCAGTGAACTCCCAGGGTCATACGAGCAGTACTTC.